These T cell receptor beta chains were read from a single sample in a study of T cell changes during pregnancy in multiple sclerosis. Data came from immunoSEQ multiplex PCR; TCRdb stores just in-frame clones and leaves some out. The table shows fewer than 80,000 clones, with approximately 92% occurring only once. The sample was peripheral blood, taken in the third trimester of pregnancy. The receptors come from a female donor in good health, enrolled as a control in a pregnancy study. Both conserved end residues are part of each CDR3. Fields, in order: J gene, V gene, CDR3 protein.

>TRBJ2-1|TRBV9
CASSVGRGNEQFF
>TRBJ2-1|TRBV6-1
CASSSGTGGYNEQFF
>TRBJ2-7|TRBV16
CASSQYGRGWDERYF
>TRBJ2-1|TRBV28
CASSPRGLAGAGGASYNEQFF
>TRBJ1-2|TRBV28
CASISDRDEGYTF
>TRBJ1-1|TRBV7-8
CASSFFDPREPFF
>TRBJ2-5|TRBV9
CASSVEGLAGEETQYF
>TRBJ2-2|TRBV19
CASSLHYRVDGELFF
>TRBJ2-1|TRBV27
CASSLWLADEQFF
>TRBJ2-7|TRBV27
CASSLRSGRRGDDYEQYF
>TRBJ2-1|TRBV6-1
CASSGGTSGTNEQFF
>TRBJ1-2|TRBV18
CASSPLWGTGHNYGYTF
>TRBJ1-5|TRBV30
CAWSAMSNQPQHF
>TRBJ2-7|TRBV28
CASREGLAISYEQYF
>TRBJ2-1|TRBV7-2
CASSLERTPYNEQFF
>TRBJ2-5|TRBV5-1
CASSNTGGWETQYF
>TRBJ2-7|TRBV19
CASSEQGFTYEQYF
>TRBJ2-6|TRBV18
CASSPRDRDRSGANVLTF
>TRBJ1-1|TRBV6-5
CASSLGGEAFF
>TRBJ2-1|TRBV6-6
CASSHGGEQFF
>TRBJ1-1|TRBV28
CASSPVMRPLTEAFF
>TRBJ2-3|TRBV9
CASSVGQTRTDTQYF
>TRBJ2-3|TRBV7-9
CASSPLYTDTQYF
>TRBJ2-3|TRBV6-5
CASSHSGQSTDTQYF
>TRBJ2-1|TRBV9
CASSLGQASYNEQFF
>TRBJ2-1|TRBV5-1
CASSPSPQGMTYNEQFF
>TRBJ2-7|TRBV6-1
CATRESGNSYEQYF
>TRBJ2-1|TRBV7-2
CASSTRPRPLSYNEQFF
>TRBJ1-1|TRBV10-3
CAISGPGGEAFF
>TRBJ2-2|TRBV6-6
CASRWGDGTGELFF
>TRBJ2-1|TRBV4-3
CASSHRTDYNEQFF
>TRBJ1-2|TRBV7-9
CASSNNDRGGYTF
>TRBJ1-4|TRBV27
CASSLYSQREKLFF
>TRBJ2-7|TRBV30
CAWAGTGFLKQYF
>TRBJ2-7|TRBV11-2
CASSFVRGSSYEQYF
>TRBJ2-7|TRBV19
CASSIAPGGYEQYF
>TRBJ2-5|TRBV7-2
CASSYDRVQETQYF
>TRBJ2-2|TRBV7-9
CASTRTGELFF
>TRBJ2-7|TRBV5-1
CASSLNPGGNSEQYF
>TRBJ2-1|TRBV10-3
CAIAESTSGAYNEQFF
>TRBJ2-7|TRBV21-1
CASSKVQTRSGSMKGRATSYEQYF
>TRBJ2-7|TRBV7-8
CASSPDFGGLSYEQYF
>TRBJ2-3|TRBV13
CASSFSGSGDTQYF
>TRBJ1-4|TRBV6-6
CASSSQGLSEKLFF
>TRBJ2-5|TRBV6-6
CASSKPGQGGETQYF
>TRBJ2-3|TRBV11-2
CASSLDGTSSGHTQYF
>TRBJ1-6|TRBV6-5
CASRRDTYSPLHF
>TRBJ1-1|TRBV23-1
CARLSGASTEAFF
>TRBJ1-4|TRBV28
CASSLTGQPNEKLFF
>TRBJ2-2|TRBV25-1
CATRKGTGATGELFF
>TRBJ2-7|TRBV11-2
CASGGAGASEQYF
>TRBJ2-1|TRBV14
CASSQVGRGNEQFF
>TRBJ2-3|TRBV27
CASSLMAGGGADTQYF
>TRBJ1-1|TRBV25-1
CASSATTDPQFGAFF
>TRBJ1-1|TRBV6-6
CASSSDRVNTEAFF
>TRBJ1-4|TRBV21-1
CASSKANRDSLFF
>TRBJ2-7|TRBV5-8
CASSPSYEQYF